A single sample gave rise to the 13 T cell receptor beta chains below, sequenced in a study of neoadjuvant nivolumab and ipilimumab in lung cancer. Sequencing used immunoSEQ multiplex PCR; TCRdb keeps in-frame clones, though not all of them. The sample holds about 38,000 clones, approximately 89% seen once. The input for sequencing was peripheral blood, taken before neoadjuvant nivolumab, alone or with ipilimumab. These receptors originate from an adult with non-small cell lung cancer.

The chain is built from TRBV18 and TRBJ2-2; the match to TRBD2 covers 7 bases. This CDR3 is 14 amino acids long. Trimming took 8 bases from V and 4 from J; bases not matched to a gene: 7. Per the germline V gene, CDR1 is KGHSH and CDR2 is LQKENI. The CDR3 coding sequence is TGTGCCAGCCCAACACTAGCGCCCACCGGGGAGCTGTTTTTT. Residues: CASPTLAPTGELFF.

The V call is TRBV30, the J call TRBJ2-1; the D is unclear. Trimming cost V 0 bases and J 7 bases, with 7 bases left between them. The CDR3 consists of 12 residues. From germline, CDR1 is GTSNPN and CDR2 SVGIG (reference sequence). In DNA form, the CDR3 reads TGTGCCTGGAGTGTACTGGGGAATGAGCAGTTCTTC. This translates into CAWSVLGNEQFF.

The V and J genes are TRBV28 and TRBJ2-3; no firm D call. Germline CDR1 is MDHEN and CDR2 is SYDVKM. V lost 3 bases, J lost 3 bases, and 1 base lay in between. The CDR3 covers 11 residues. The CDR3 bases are TGTGCCAGCAGTTTTACAGATACGCAGTATTTT. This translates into CASSFTDTQYF.

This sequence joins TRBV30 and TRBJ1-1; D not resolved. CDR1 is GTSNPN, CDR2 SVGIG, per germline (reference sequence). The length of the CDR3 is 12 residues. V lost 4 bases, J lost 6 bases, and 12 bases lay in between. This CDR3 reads CAWNGLRAEAFF. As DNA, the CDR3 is TGTGCCTGGAACGGGCTGCGGGCTGAAGCTTTCTTT. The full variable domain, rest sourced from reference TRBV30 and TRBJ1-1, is SQTIHQWPATLVQPVGSPLSLECTVEGTSNPNLYWYRQAAGRGLQLLFYSVGIGQISSEVPQNLSASRPQDRQFILSSKKLLLSDSGFYLCAWNGLRAEAFFGQGTRLTVV.

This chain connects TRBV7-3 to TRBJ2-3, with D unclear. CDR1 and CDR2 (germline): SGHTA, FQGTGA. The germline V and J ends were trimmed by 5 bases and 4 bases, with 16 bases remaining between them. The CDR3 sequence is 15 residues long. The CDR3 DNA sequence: TGTGCCAGCAGCCCCAAGGGTTCGGGCCCAGATACGCAGTATTTT. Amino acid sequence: CASSPKGSGPDTQYF.

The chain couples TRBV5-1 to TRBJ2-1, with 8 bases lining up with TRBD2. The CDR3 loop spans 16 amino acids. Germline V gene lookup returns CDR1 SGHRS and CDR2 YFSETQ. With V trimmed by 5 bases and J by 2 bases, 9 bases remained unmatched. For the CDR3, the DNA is TGCGCCAGCAGAGGGCGGGAGGTTATTACCTACAATGAGCAGTTCTTC. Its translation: CASRGREVITYNEQFF.

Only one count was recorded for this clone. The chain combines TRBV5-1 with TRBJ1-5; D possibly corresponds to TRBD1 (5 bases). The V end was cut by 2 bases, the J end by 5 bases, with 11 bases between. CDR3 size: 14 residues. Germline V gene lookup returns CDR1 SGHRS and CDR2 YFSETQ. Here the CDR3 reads CASSLDRGDQPQHF. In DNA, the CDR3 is TGCGCCAGCAGCTTAGATAGGGGTGATCAGCCCCAGCATTTT.

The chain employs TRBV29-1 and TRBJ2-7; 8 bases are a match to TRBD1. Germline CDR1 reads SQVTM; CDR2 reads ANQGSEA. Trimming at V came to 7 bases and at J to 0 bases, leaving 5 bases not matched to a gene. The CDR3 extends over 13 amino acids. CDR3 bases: TGCAGCGCACAGGGGGGATTCTCCTACGAGCAGTACTTC. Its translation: CSAQGGFSYEQYF.

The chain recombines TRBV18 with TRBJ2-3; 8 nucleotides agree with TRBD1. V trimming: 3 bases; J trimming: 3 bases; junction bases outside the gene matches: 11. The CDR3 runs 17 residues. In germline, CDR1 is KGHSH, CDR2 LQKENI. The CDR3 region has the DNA TGTGCCAGCTCACCGCCCAACAGGGGGAGGAGGACAGATACGCAGTATTTT. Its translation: CASSPPNRGRRTDTQYF.

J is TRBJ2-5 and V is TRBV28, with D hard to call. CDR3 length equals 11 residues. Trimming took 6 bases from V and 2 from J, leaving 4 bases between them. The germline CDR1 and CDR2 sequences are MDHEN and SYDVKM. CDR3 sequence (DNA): TGTGCCAGCAGCCTTCAAGAGACCCAGTACTTC. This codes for CASSLQETQYF.

The CDR3 loop is CASSRGDSTEAFF. As DNA, the CDR3 is TGTGCCAGCAGCAGGGGGGACTCCACTGAAGCTTTCTTT. The chain has TRBV5-5 and TRBJ1-1; TRBD1 might be the D (6 bases). V was pared by 4 bases and J by 4 bases, with 11 bases between. CDR3 size: 13 residues. Germline V CDR1 and CDR2: SGHKS, YYEKEE (reference sequence).

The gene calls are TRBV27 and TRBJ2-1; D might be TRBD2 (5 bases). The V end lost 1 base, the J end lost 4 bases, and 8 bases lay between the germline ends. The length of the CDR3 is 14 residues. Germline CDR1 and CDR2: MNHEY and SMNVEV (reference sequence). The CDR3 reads CASSLLGEYNEQFF. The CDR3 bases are TGTGCCAGCAGTTTATTGGGAGAGTACAATGAGCAGTTCTTC.

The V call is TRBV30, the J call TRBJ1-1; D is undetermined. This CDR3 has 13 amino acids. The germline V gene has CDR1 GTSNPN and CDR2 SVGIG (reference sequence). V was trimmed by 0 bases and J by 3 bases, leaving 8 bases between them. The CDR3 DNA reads TGTGCCTGGAGTGTAACCGGCGACACTGAAGCTTTCTTT. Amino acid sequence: CAWSVTGDTEAFF.